What follows is one T cell receptor (beta chain) and its context. Trimming removed 0 bases at V and 6 bases at J, with 8 bases between. The length of the CDR3 is 13 residues. Germline CDR1 reads SQVTM; CDR2 reads ANQGSEA. In the source study's methods: The assay estimated nucleated cells by amplifying reference gene primers. Assay: immunoSEQ multiplex PCR; the TCRdb copy retains only in-frame clones and omits some. V and J calls plus clone size are reproduced from that table; the DNA served to infer D and trimming. This sample has over 200,000 clones; around 91% occur once, and the top ten carry more than 4.5%. The data are from a study of blood T cell repertoires in COVID-19. Study-wide context: Material from acute and convalescent COVID-19 was sourced from the United States, Italy and Spain. PBMCs, B-cell-depleted T cells, or T cells were the source of the cDNA or gDNA that made up the material.

The rearrangement uses TRBV29-1 and TRBJ2-2; no clear D. The TCR was taken from a woman in her thirties or forties with acute or convalescent COVID-19. The source material was peripheral blood. The chain's CDR3 is CSVEDRVAGELFF. CDR3 DNA sequence: TGCAGCGTTGAAGATCGGGTCGCCGGGGAGCTGTTTTTT.